A single sample gave rise to the 22 T cell receptor beta chains below, sequenced in a study of identical twins. TCRdb analysed the 5' RACE reads with MiXCR anew, one entry per CDR3 protein. Of about 200,000 distinct CDR3 sequences listed, roughly a tenth are singletons. Sequences were obtained from memory (CD45RO+) T cells sorted from blood. The receptors were sampled from a woman aged 18-29 years in good health.

A few counts support this clonotype. The V and J genes are TRBV20-1 and TRBJ2-2; 8 positions agree with TRBD2. The CDR3 has 17 residues. The germline CDR1 and CDR2 sequences are DFQATT and SNEGSKA (reference sequence). V was clipped by 3 bases and J by 0 bases; unmatched bases: 9. The chain's CDR3 is CSASYGGGSPNTGELFF. The CDR3 DNA is TGCAGTGCTAGTTATGGCGGGGGGTCTCCGAACACCGGGGAGCTGTTTTTT.

The rearrangement joins TRBV9 to TRBJ1-1, with D possibly TRBD1 on 6 matching bases. There are 14 residues in the CDR3. CDR1 SGDLS and CDR2 YYNGEE come from the germline V gene. V shed 4 bases and J shed 3 bases, with 13 bases lying between them. CDR3 region: CASSPGTSDTEAFF. In nucleotides, the CDR3 is TGTGCCAGCAGCCCGGGGACATCAGACACTGAAGCTTTCTTT.

This clonotype has more than one count but fewer than ten. The rearrangement uses TRBV5-1 and TRBJ1-1; D unclear. Germline lookup yields CDR1 SGHRS and CDR2 YFSETQ. This CDR3 is built from 13 residues. With 5 bases removed from V and 2 bases from J, the gap between germline ends came to 10 bases. CDR3: CASSTPPNTEAFF. DNA of the CDR3: TGCGCCAGCAGTACCCCGCCAAACACTGAAGCTTTCTTT. The whole variable domain, remainder taken from reference TRBV5-1 and TRBJ1-1, is KAGVTQTPRYLIKTRGQQVTLSCSPISGHRSVSWYQQTPGQGLQFLFEYFSETQRNKGNFPGRFSGRQFSNSRSEMNVSTLELGDSALYLCASSTPPNTEAFFGQGTRLTVV.

Only one count was recorded for this clonotype. The rearrangement links TRBV20-1 to TRBJ2-2; TRBD1 matches at 8 bases. CDR1 and CDR2 from the germline V gene are DFQATT and SNEGSKA (reference sequence). Trimming removed 0 bases from V and 1 base from J; junction bases left unmatched: 10. The CDR3 is 18 amino acids. CDR3 DNA sequence: TGCAGTGCTAGAGACCCCGTTAGGGGGACAGGGAACACCGGGGAGCTGTTTTTT. This encodes CSARDPVRGTGNTGELFF.

The chain carries TRBV12-3 or TRBV12-4 and TRBJ2-4; either TRBD1 or TRBD2 may fit D (5 bases each). V was clipped by 6 bases and J by 4 bases, with 13 bases between them. CDR3 size: 14 residues. Written as DNA, the CDR3 is TGTGCCAGCAGAGCCCGGGACCGGAAAAACATTCAGTACTTC. Its protein product is CASRARDRKNIQYF.

By frequency in the sample, this clonotype is medium-sized. The chain uses TRBV29-1 and TRBJ1-2; tentatively, D is TRBD1 (6 bases). Germline V gene data show CDR1 as SQVTM and CDR2 as ANQGSEA. This CDR3 is 14 amino acids long. With 5 bases removed from V and 0 bases from J, the gap between germline ends came to 13 bases. The CDR3 DNA reads as TGCAGCGTTACCGGACAGCGACCTAACTATGGCTACACCTTC. The encoded protein is CSVTGQRPNYGYTF. The full variable domain, in which reference TRBV29-1 and TRBJ1-2 provide the parts outside the CDR3, is SAVISQKPSRDICQRGTSLTIQCQVDSQVTMMFWYRQQPGQSLTLIATANQGSEATYESGFVIDKFPISRPNLTFSTLTVSNMSPEDSSIYLCSVTGQRPNYGYTFGSGTRLTVV.

The J gene is TRBJ2-2, the V gene TRBV5-1; D gene uncertain. There are 12 residues in the CDR3. From germline, CDR1 is SGHRS and CDR2 YFSETQ. V lost 2 bases and J 10 bases, leaving 9 bases between the germline ends. The CDR3 loop reads CASSLEQTELFF. The CDR3 DNA is TGCGCCAGCAGCTTAGAACAGACGGAGCTGTTTTTT.

This clonotype was found many times. The rearrangement uses TRBV5-1 and TRBJ2-1, with D maybe TRBD2 (5 bases). The CDR3 has 16 residues. The V and J ends lost 4 bases and 0 bases respectively, with 14 bases between them. Germline CDR1 is SGHRS and CDR2 is YFSETQ. The CDR3 sequence is CASSKTRADSYNEQFF. CDR3 bases: TGCGCCAGCAGCAAAACTAGGGCCGACTCCTACAATGAGCAGTTCTTC.

This clonotype was observed a handful of times. V and J are TRBV15 and TRBJ1-2, with D tentatively TRBD1 (6 bases). Germline-derived CDR1 and CDR2 are LNHNV and YYDKDF (reference sequence). V was clipped by 6 bases and J by 6 bases, with 14 bases between them. The CDR3 sequence is 13 residues long. CDR3 DNA: TGTGCCACCAGGGGGGCAGCGTCCGATGGCTACACCTTC. Translated: CATRGAASDGYTF.

J is TRBJ2-7 and V is TRBV12-3 or TRBV12-4; unclear D gene. V lost 2 bases to trimming and J lost 11 bases, with 19 bases between them. The CDR3 length is 14 residues. CDR3 nucleotides: TGTGCCAGCAGTTTAAAATCAGTATCTCCCTTGGAGTACTTC. Its translation: CASSLKSVSPLEYF.

The gene calls are TRBV21-1 and TRBJ1-2; TRBD1, the table's D call, was not compared with the DNA. TRBV21-1 is noted as a pseudogene. The CDR3 runs to 16 residues. The CDR3 is CASSNGPQGAHYGYTF. CDR3 coding DNA: TGTGCCAGCAGCAATGGCCCACAGGGGGCTCACTATGGCTACACCTTC.

The chain has TRBV3-1 and TRBJ2-3; D might be TRBD1 (6 bases). Germline V gene sequence: CDR1 LGHDT, CDR2 YNNKEL (reference sequence). This CDR3 region has 15 residues. V lost 4 bases, J lost 1 base, and 12 bases lay in between. This chain's CDR3 is CASSPRAGGTDTQYF. The CDR3 nucleotides are TGTGCCAGCAGCCCTCGGGCAGGGGGCACAGATACGCAGTATTTT.

The chain recombines TRBV6-2 or TRBV6-3 with TRBJ2-7, with D perhaps matching TRBD1 (6 bases). V was pared by 5 bases and J by 2 bases, with 16 bases between. This CDR3 contains 15 residues. CDR1 is MNHEY and CDR2 is SVGEGT in the germline V gene. The CDR3 loop reads CASSPLTGNPYEQYF. CDR3 DNA: TGTGCCAGCAGTCCCCTTACAGGGAACCCCTACGAGCAGTACTTC.

This clonotype occurred many times. The chain recombines TRBV6-1 with TRBJ2-7; the match to TRBD2 covers 8 bases. This CDR3 is built from 14 residues. Germline trimming cut 8 bases from V and 6 bases from J; bases unmatched to any gene: 12. Germline loops: CDR1 MNHNS, CDR2 SASEGT. CDR3 amino acids: CASGRTSPLVEQYF. CDR3 bases: TGTGCCAGCGGCAGGACTAGCCCCCTTGTCGAGCAGTACTTC.

This clonotype was seen a few times. The chain carries TRBV4-2 and TRBJ2-7, with 9 bases lining up with TRBD2. The trim removed 3 bases at V and 2 bases at J, leaving 2 bases unmatched. CDR3 length: 14 residues. Germline CDR1 reads LGHNA; CDR2 reads YNFKEQ. This chain's CDR3 is CASSQSGGTYEQYF. CDR3 bases: TGTGCCAGCAGCCAGAGCGGGGGGACCTACGAGCAGTACTTC.

There are many counts of this clonotype. This sequence joins TRBV15 and TRBJ2-1, with no clear D. The V gene's germline CDR1 is LNHNV and CDR2 YYDKDF (reference sequence). The ends were cut back, 0 bases at V and 4 bases at J, with 7 bases in the middle. This CDR3 is built from 14 residues. CDR3 sequence: CATSRDPVYNEQFF. DNA of the CDR3: TGTGCCACCAGCAGAGATCCCGTGTACAATGAGCAGTTCTTC.

This rearrangement joins TRBV12-3 or TRBV12-4 to TRBJ2-3; unclear D gene. V lost 0 bases and J 2 bases, leaving 12 bases between the germline ends. This CDR3 is 16 amino acids long. In DNA, the CDR3 is TGTGCCAGCAGTTTAGCCCCCTCGGGCCACACAGATACGCAGTATTTT. Its translation: CASSLAPSGHTDTQYF.

V and J are TRBV20-1 and TRBJ1-1; D unresolved. Germline V CDR1 and CDR2: DFQATT, SNEGSKA (reference sequence). The CDR3 is made up of 13 amino acids. V was trimmed by 3 bases and J by 7 bases, leaving 15 bases between them. CDR3 amino acids: CSASPLGVNEAFF. CDR3 nucleotide sequence: TGCAGTGCTAGTCCCCTCGGGGTCAATGAAGCTTTCTTT.

The CDR3 sequence: CAYSGSSTDTQYF. The CDR3 DNA follows: TGTGCCTATAGCGGATCTAGCACAGATACGCAGTATTTT. The gene calls are TRBV30 and TRBJ2-3; tentative D call: TRBD2 (6 bases). The CDR3 sequence is 13 residues long. CDR1 GTSNPN and CDR2 SVGIG come from the germline V gene (reference sequence). The V end was cut by 7 bases, the J end by 0 bases, with 11 bases between.

This clonotype turned up a few times. The chain recombines TRBV27 with TRBJ2-4, with D possibly matching TRBD1 (5 bases). This CDR3 region has 17 residues. V lost 4 bases to trimming and J lost 1 base, with 17 bases between them. The germline V gene encodes CDR1 MNHEY and CDR2 SMNVEV (reference sequence). The CDR3 loop is CASSSYDSLGAKNIQYF. The CDR3 region has the DNA TGTGCCAGCAGTTCCTACGACAGCCTGGGGGCCAAAAACATTCAGTACTTC.

This clonotype was detected many times. The gene calls are TRBV11-2 and TRBJ2-1; 14 positions agree with TRBD2. J lost 7 bases, V lost 1 base, and 9 bases had no gene match. CDR1 and CDR2 (germline): SGHAT, FQNNGV. This CDR3 region has 18 residues. The CDR3 is CASSLGTGTSGRGNEQFF. CDR3 coding DNA: TGTGCCAGCAGCTTAGGAACCGGGACTAGCGGGAGAGGGAATGAGCAGTTCTTC.

Many counts were recorded for this clonotype. The V and J genes are TRBV11-2 and TRBJ2-1; D remains unclear. CDR1 and CDR2 from the germline V gene are SGHAT and FQNNGV. Trimming left V 2 bases short and J 5 bases short, with 10 bases between. The CDR3 consists of 14 residues. This CDR3 reads CASSLLDRHNEQFF. Written as DNA, the CDR3 is TGTGCCAGCAGCTTACTAGACCGCCACAATGAGCAGTTCTTC.